A single sample gave rise to the 22 T cell receptor beta chains below, sequenced in a study of blood T cell repertoires in COVID-19. Clones were sequenced by immunoSEQ multiplex PCR, and TCRdb holds only the in-frame ones, with some missing. The sample gives some 58,000 clones, 85% to 90% of which show up once; 4% is in the top ten. The material sequenced was peripheral blood. These receptor sequences come from a man in his fifties or sixties with acute or convalescent COVID-19.

V is TRBV19 and J is TRBJ1-3; the D is unclear. This CDR3 spans 11 amino acids. Per the germline V gene, CDR1 is LNHDA and CDR2 is SQIVND (reference sequence). The CDR3 sequence is CAGRFGNTIYF. CDR3 nucleotide sequence: TGTGCGGGGAGGTTCGGAAACACCATATATTTT. Using reference TRBV19 and TRBJ1-3 for the parts outside the CDR3, the full variable domain is DGGITQSPKYLFRKEGQNVTLSCEQNLNHDAMYWYRQDPGQGLRLIYYSQIVNDFQKGDIAEGYSVSREKKESFPLTVTSAQKNPTAFYLCAGRFGNTIYFGEGSWLTVV.

The chain has TRBV20-1 and TRBJ1-6; 10 bases are shared with TRBD1. There are 15 residues in the CDR3. Germline V gene lookup returns CDR1 DFQATT and CDR2 SNEGSKA (reference sequence). The junction had 9 bases not matched to a gene; V was cut back by 3 bases and J by 10 bases. CDR3: CSASRSDRGGSPLHF. The CDR3 DNA reads as TGCAGTGCTAGTAGATCGGACAGGGGGGGATCACCCCTCCACTTT.

The sample holds one count of this clone. V and J are TRBV27 and TRBJ1-2; D remains unclear. CDR1 and CDR2 (germline): MNHEY, SMNVEV (reference sequence). Between the trimmed V and J ends, which lost 4 bases and 4 bases, there was a span of 13 bases. This CDR3 is built from 14 residues. The CDR3 sequence is CASSSSGVGYGYTF. The CDR3 bases are TGTGCCAGCAGTTCTTCCGGGGTGGGCTATGGCTACACCTTC.

This clone was recorded once. Other nucleotide sequences from this sample produce the same CDR3. This sequence joins TRBV7-9 and TRBJ2-5; D gene unclear. This CDR3 is built from 11 residues. Germline loops: CDR1 SEHNR, CDR2 FQNEAQ (reference sequence). Trimming removed 5 bases at V and 2 bases at J, with 3 bases between. CDR3 sequence reads: CASSLQETQYF. In DNA, the CDR3 is TGTGCCAGCAGCCTACAAGAGACCCAGTACTTC.

This clone was picked up one time. The chain links TRBV7-8 to TRBJ2-7; 7 bases map to TRBD1. J was trimmed by 0 bases and V by 4 bases; bases with no gene match: 6. CDR1 and CDR2 from the germline V gene are SGHVS and FQNEAQ. The CDR3 consists of 15 residues. The CDR3 sequence is CASSSPDRNSYEQYF. CDR3 sequence (DNA): TGTGCCAGCAGCTCTCCGGACAGGAACTCCTACGAGCAGTACTTC.

V is TRBV30 and J is TRBJ1-2; no clear D. CDR3 size: 14 residues. Germline CDR1 is GTSNPN and CDR2 is SVGIG (reference sequence). The germline V and J ends were trimmed by 4 bases and 0 bases, with 12 bases remaining between them. CDR3 loop: CAWTGSKANYGYTF. DNA of the CDR3: TGTGCCTGGACCGGGTCAAAAGCTAACTATGGCTACACCTTC.

CDR3 residues: CASSSRQGTEAFF. The CDR3, as DNA: TGTGCCAGCAGCTCAAGACAGGGAACTGAAGCTTTCTTT. V gene TRBV3-1 (or the pseudogene TRBV3-2) combines with J gene TRBJ1-1, with TRBD1 matching 7 bases. The ends lost 5 bases at V and 5 bases at J; junction bases unmatched: 5. The CDR3 is 13 residues long. Germline V gives CDR1 LGHDT, CDR2 YNNKEL (reference sequence).

The chain is built from TRBV9 and TRBJ1-1, with D unresolved. The V and J ends lost 6 bases and 0 bases respectively, with 15 bases between them. The germline gives CDR1 SGDLS, CDR2 YYNGEE. The CDR3 covers 15 residues. CDR3 loop: CASTRGGRLNTEAFF. The CDR3 region has the DNA TGTGCCAGCACCCGTGGAGGGCGGCTGAACACTGAAGCTTTCTTT.

The gene calls are TRBV29-1 and TRBJ1-1, with D maybe TRBD1 (5 bases). The CDR3 extends over 12 amino acids. CDR1 and CDR2 from the germline V gene are SQVTM and ANQGSEA. Trimming took off 3 bases at V and 6 bases at J, with 11 bases between the two ends. The CDR3 is CSVDAQGSEAFF. CDR3 DNA: TGCAGCGTTGATGCCCAGGGATCTGAAGCTTTCTTT. The full variable domain, its missing parts supplied by reference TRBV29-1 and TRBJ1-1, is SAVISQKPSRDICQRGTSLTIQCQVDSQVTMMFWYRQQPGQSLTLIATANQGSEATYESGFVIDKFPISRPNLTFSTLTVSNMSPEDSSIYLCSVDAQGSEAFFGQGTRLTVV.

The chain uses TRBV5-5 and TRBJ1-4, with TRBD1 matching 7 bases. Looked up from germline, CDR1 is SGHKS and CDR2 is YYEKEE (reference sequence). V was clipped by 0 bases and J by 10 bases; unmatched bases: 12. CDR3 length: 16 amino acids. The CDR3 sequence is CASSLVGTDGAGKLFF. The DNA for the CDR3 is TGTGCCAGCAGCTTGGTTGGGACAGACGGGGCAGGAAAACTGTTTTTT.

The chain recombines TRBV14 with TRBJ1-1; the D is unclear. The V end was cut by 2 bases, the J end by 11 bases, with 12 bases between. CDR1 is SGHDN and CDR2 is FVKESK in the germline V gene. The CDR3 totals 12 residues. The CDR3 DNA reads TGTGCCAGCAGCCAATGGGGAGGATGGGCTTTCTTT. Translation gives CASSQWGGWAFF.

The table lists this clone with a few counts. This chain uses TRBV7-8 with TRBJ2-7; D is unclear. The length of the CDR3 is 13 residues. CDR1 is SGHVS, CDR2 FQNEAQ, per germline. V was pared by 0 bases and J by 0 bases, with 3 bases between. CDR3 nucleotide sequence: TGTGCCAGCAGCTTAGCGAGCTCCTACGAGCAGTACTTC. As protein: CASSLASSYEQYF.

The chain joins TRBV19 to TRBJ1-2; 10 nucleotides agree with TRBD1. Germline V gene data show CDR1 as LNHDA and CDR2 as SQIVND (reference sequence). The CDR3 extends over 13 amino acids. V was pared by 9 bases and J by 8 bases, with 9 bases of the junction left unmatched. CDR3 in amino acids: CASDWTGGSGYTF. The CDR3 DNA sequence: TGTGCCAGCGACTGGACAGGGGGTTCCGGCTACACCTTC. Variable domain in full (rest from reference TRBV19 and TRBJ1-2): DGGITQSPKYLFRKEGQNVTLSCEQNLNHDAMYWYRQDPGQGLRLIYYSQIVNDFQKGDIAEGYSVSREKKESFPLTVTSAQKNPTAFYLCASDWTGGSGYTFGSGTRLTVV.

V usage is TRBV11-2 and J usage is TRBJ2-1; a possible D gene is TRBD1 (5 bases). This CDR3 comprises 16 residues. Between the trimmed V and J ends, which lost 1 base and 3 bases, there was a span of 13 bases. Germline V gene lookup returns CDR1 SGHAT and CDR2 FQNNGV. Here the CDR3 reads CASSLVGGQVYNEQFF. The CDR3 bases are TGTGCCAGCAGCTTAGTCGGCGGACAAGTCTACAATGAGCAGTTCTTC.

This clone was found once. The chain is built from TRBV10-3 and TRBJ1-1; TRBD1 is a possible D gene (6 bases). This CDR3 spans 14 amino acids. Germline V gene lookup returns CDR1 ENHRY and CDR2 SYGVKD. V was clipped by 0 bases and J by 6 bases, with 11 bases between them. CDR3 loop: CAISESGGGAEAFF. Here the CDR3 DNA reads TGTGCCATCAGTGAGTCGGGAGGGGGGGCTGAAGCTTTCTTT.

The chain links TRBV18 to TRBJ2-3; unclear D gene. Trimming shortened V by 3 bases and J by 2 bases, and 18 bases separated the two germline ends. The CDR3 length is 17 residues. Germline assignment: CDR1 KGHSH and CDR2 LQKENI. CDR3 in amino acids: CASSPTTNLDLTDTQYF. CDR3 DNA sequence: TGTGCCAGCTCACCCACCACTAATTTAGATCTCACAGATACGCAGTATTTT.

CDR3 sequence (DNA): TGTGCCAGCAGCTCCGGGACAGGGGGAAACACCATATATTTT. Protein product: CASSSGTGGNTIYF. The chain combines TRBV7-3 with TRBJ1-3, with 9 bases that match TRBD1. The junction had 2 bases not matched to a gene; V was cut back by 4 bases and J by 4 bases. Germline V gives CDR1 SGHTA, CDR2 FQGTGA. This CDR3 has 14 amino acids. The full variable domain, with the rest looked up from reference TRBV7-3 and TRBJ1-3, is GAGVSQTPSNKVTEKGKYVELRCDPISGHTALYWYRQSLGQGPEFLIYFQGTGAADDSGLPNDRFFAVRPEGSVSTLKIQRTERGDSAVYLCASSSGTGGNTIYFGEGSWLTVV.

The chain uses TRBV4-2 and TRBJ2-2; TRBD1 aligns across 9 bases. CDR1 LGHNA and CDR2 YNFKEQ come from the germline V gene. CDR3 size: 14 residues. V was clipped by 6 bases and J by 5 bases; unmatched bases: 4. The CDR3 nucleotides are TGTGCCAGCAGGGGGACAGGGAGGACCGGGGAGCTGTTTTTT. Translated, it gives CASRGTGRTGELFF.

In its sample, this clone was seen once. The V call is TRBV2, the J call TRBJ1-6; D not certain. V was shortened by 8 bases and J by 9 bases, with 11 bases between the two germline ends. CDR3 length equals 12 residues. Germline V CDR1 and CDR2: SNHLY, FYNNEI. CDR3 amino acids: CASLSLTSPLHF. CDR3 coding DNA: TGTGCCAGCCTGTCCCTAACTTCACCCCTCCACTTT.

V and J are TRBV19 and TRBJ1-5; the D gene is possibly TRBD1 (6 bases). Germline V lookup: CDR1 LNHDA, CDR2 SQIVND (reference sequence). The CDR3 has 17 residues. Trimming pared 6 bases from V and 3 bases from J, leaving 21 bases between. The CDR3 DNA follows: TGTGCCAGTAGGACAGGTGCGGTAAACATACACAATCAGCCCCAGCATTTT. This encodes CASRTGAVNIHNQPQHF.

The gene calls are TRBV28 and TRBJ1-6, with a possible D match to TRBD1 (5 bases). Between the trimmed V and J ends, which lost 7 bases and 7 bases, there was a span of 11 bases. Per germline, CDR1 MDHEN and CDR2 SYDVKM. The CDR3 covers 13 residues. The CDR3 sequence: CASTQGSNSPLHF. DNA of the CDR3: TGTGCCAGCACCCAGGGCTCGAATTCACCCCTCCACTTT.

This chain uses TRBV6-4 with TRBJ2-6; the match to TRBD1 covers 8 bases. This CDR3 comprises 17 residues. Germline V gives CDR1 MRHNA, CDR2 SNTAGT. Trimming cost V 5 bases and J 0 bases; bases outside gene matches: 6. DNA for the CDR3: TGTGCCAGCAGTCCTAGGACAGGGAACTCTGGGGCCAACGTCCTGACTTTC. Amino acid sequence: CASSPRTGNSGANVLTF.